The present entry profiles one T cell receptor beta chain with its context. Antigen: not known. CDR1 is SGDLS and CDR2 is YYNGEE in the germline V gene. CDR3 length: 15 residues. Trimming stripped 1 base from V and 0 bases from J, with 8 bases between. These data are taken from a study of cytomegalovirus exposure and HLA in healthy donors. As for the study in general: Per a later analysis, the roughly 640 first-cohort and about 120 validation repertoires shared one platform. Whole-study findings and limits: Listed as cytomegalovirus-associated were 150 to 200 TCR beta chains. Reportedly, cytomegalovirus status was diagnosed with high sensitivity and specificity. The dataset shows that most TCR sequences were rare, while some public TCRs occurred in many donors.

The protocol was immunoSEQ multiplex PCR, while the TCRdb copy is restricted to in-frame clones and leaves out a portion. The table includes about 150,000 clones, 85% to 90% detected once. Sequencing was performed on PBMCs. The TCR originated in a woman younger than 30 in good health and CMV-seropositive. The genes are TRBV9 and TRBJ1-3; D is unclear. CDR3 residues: CASSVSQVSGNTIYF. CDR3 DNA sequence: TGTGCCAGCAGCGTATCTCAGGTCTCTGGAAACACCATATATTTT.